This passage covers 2 T cell receptor beta chains from one sample sequenced in a study of T cell responses to AZD1222 COVID-19 vaccine (dated by TCRdb to about 2021). What this sample's time point label stands for: baseline before first vaccination. The treatment or condition label, as the study defines it: meningococcal conjugate vaccine given as trial control. To prepare the library, the immunoSEQ multiplex PCR assay was applied. Sourced from immuneACCESS, this table was stored by TCRdb with only in-frame sequences that have V and J called. A share of the clones is absent; for the studies checked, an unresolved V gene accounts for under half, and the remainder has no known explanation. The sample table shows 150,000 to 200,000 clones, and just over 90% are seen once. The leading ten clones occupy roughly 4.4% of the sample. The source material was peripheral blood, sampled on day 0 of MenACWY control vaccination. These receptors originate from an adult in good health.

This clone has only a few counts. J is TRBJ2-6 and V is TRBV19, with 10 positions matching TRBD1. The V gene end was trimmed by 5 bases and the J gene end by 8 bases; junction bases not matched to a gene: 6. Germline CDR1 LNHDA, CDR2 SQIVND (reference sequence). The CDR3 extends over 15 amino acids. The CDR3 bases are TGTGCCAGTAGTGACAGGGGGCGTACGTCCAACGTCCTGACTTTC. Its protein product is CASSDRGRTSNVLTF.

The chain carries TRBV2 and TRBJ1-1, with TRBD1 matching over 7 bases. Trimming took 7 bases from V and 4 from J; bases not matched to a gene: 9. Germline CDR1 and CDR2: SNHLY and FYNNEI. CDR3 length equals 14 residues. This CDR3 reads CASNRQGAPTEAFF. The CDR3 nucleotides are TGTGCCAGCAACCGACAGGGAGCCCCCACTGAAGCTTTCTTT.